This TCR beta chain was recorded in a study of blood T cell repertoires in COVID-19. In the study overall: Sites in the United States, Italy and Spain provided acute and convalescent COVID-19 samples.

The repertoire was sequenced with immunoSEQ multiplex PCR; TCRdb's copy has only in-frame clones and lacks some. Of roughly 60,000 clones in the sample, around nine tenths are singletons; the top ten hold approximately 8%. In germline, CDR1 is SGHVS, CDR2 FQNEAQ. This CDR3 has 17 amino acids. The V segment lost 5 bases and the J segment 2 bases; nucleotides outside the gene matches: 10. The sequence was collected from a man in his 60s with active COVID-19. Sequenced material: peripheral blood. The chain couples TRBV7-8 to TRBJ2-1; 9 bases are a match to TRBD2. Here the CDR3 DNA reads TGTGCCAGCAGCCCTGACCCGGGACTAGCTCCCTACAATGAGCAGTTCTTC. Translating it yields CASSPDPGLAPYNEQFF.